These T cell receptor beta chains were read from a single sample in a study of T cell repertoires in ileal Crohn's disease. The repertoire was sequenced with immunoSEQ multiplex PCR; TCRdb's copy has only in-frame clones and lacks some. This sample has about 3,500 clones, with about four fifths found just once. The sequencing sample was made of ileal tissue. All receptors come from an adult with Crohn's disease. Both conserved end residues are part of each CDR3.

>TRBV7-8
CASSLATGGKNTEAFF
>TRBV9
CASSVVPTGNSPLHF
>TRBV5-1
CASSLGQGGTGELFF
>TRBV25-1
CASSRLDRDQETQYF
>TRBV5-1
CASSLAGGSLWTEAFF
>TRBV7-6
CASSLGAGQPQHF
>TRBV7-6
CASSQPEGARELFF
>TRBV4-1
CASSPTTSGRVLDSYNEQFF
>TRBV2
CASTGGLANTGELFF
>TRBV7-2
CASSLPSGRALTGELFF
>TRBV18
CASSLPKGRGTTF
>TRBV6-4
CAIAGGLVDTQYF
>TRBV6-1
CASSSSGPNEAFF
>TRBV4-1
CASSPEDSYGYTF
>TRBV7-8
CASSSASAGVSYGYTF
>TRBV2
CASNRDRKSYEQYF
>TRBV5-3
CARRVRGGTGGLGNQPQHF
>TRBV6-6
CASSYRQGGVNTEAFF
>TRBV9
CASSVESSGGARTETQYF
>TRBV11-2
CASSYGGPYEQYF
>TRBV5-8
CASSLGQPNEKLFF
>TRBV9
CASSVGVTVDGYTF
>TRBV5-4
CASSPTSGTSGELFF
>TRBV13
CASSLGAGTNYGYTF
>TRBV2
CASSELLAGRGEQYF
>TRBV4-1
CASSHQTGYGYTF
>TRBV7-8
CASSSTGISTSGEQYF
>TRBV7-9
CASRGQETQYF
>TRBV5-5
CASSLVRGHNSPLHF
>TRBV10-2
CASRETEHGYTF
>TRBV10-2
CASSEASLYNEQFF
>TRBV29-1
CSVGSLLAYKGRANVLTF
>TRBV19
CASSITRPNTGELFF
>TRBV28
CAGQSYNSPLHF
>TRBV4-3
CASSQDRGTQETQYF
>TRBV7-9
CASSSRGMGSPLHF
>TRBV27
CASSRQGSQPQHF
>TRBV7-4
CASSLFRAGPIQETQYF
>TRBV6-6
CASSSGGGRTEAFF
>TRBV19
CASSFGTVSNYGYTF
>TRBV7-3
CASSSQGHTEAFF
>TRBV2
CASSEQRGVGNEQFF
>TRBV5-1
CASSLSGTGSRMNTEAFF
>TRBV6-4
CASSDSITELNTGELFF
>TRBV6-1
CASSDAQGADYEQYF
>TRBV9
CASSVFTGETQYF
>TRBV27
CASSLYRGEIEQFF
>TRBV10-3
CAISQGNYGYTF
>TRBV5-6
CASSLVDRGYGYTF
>TRBV7-9
CASSSRHREDGYTF
>TRBV13
CASSFGTGNYEQYF
>TRBV27
CASSYRTGLNEQFF
>TRBV18
CASSPNRGDGYTF
>TRBV6-5
CASSNTGGYGYTF
>TRBV4-2
CASSQERQEETQYF
>TRBV4-1
CASSHAGTGELFF
>TRBV7-9
CASSFRGRGYTF
>TRBV7-6
CASSLMVSATGPSRGNTIYF
>TRBV4-3
CASSQDMGALTEAFF
>TRBV5-5
CASSFLAGGSTDTQYF